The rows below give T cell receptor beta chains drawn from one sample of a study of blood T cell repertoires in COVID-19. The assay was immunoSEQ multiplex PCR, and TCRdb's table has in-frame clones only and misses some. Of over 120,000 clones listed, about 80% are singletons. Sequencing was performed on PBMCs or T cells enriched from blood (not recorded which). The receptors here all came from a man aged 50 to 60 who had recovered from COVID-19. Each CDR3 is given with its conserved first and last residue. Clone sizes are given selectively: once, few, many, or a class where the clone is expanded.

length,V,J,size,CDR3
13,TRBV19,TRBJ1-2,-,CATRTGGVYGYTF
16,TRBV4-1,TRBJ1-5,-,CASSQGMTGANQPQHF
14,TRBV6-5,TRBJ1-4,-,CASSRDRGNEKLFF
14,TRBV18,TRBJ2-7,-,CASSRTGQGLEQYF
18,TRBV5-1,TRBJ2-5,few,CASSPLGLAGGPQETQYF
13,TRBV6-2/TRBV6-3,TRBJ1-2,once,CASSNGPYYGYTF
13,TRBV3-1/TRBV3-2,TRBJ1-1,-,CASSHSQVIKAFF
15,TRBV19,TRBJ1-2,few,CASSPEFDRTYGYTF
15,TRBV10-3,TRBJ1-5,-,CAISESPVSNQPQHF
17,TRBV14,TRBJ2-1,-,CASSQEPRGAVRNEQFF
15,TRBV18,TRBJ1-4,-,CASSPRTATNEKLFF
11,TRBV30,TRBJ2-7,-,CAWARGLEQYF
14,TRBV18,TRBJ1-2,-,CASSPRAGGDGYTF
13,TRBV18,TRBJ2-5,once,CASSPTGKETQYF
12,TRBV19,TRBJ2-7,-,CASSTVQGEQYF
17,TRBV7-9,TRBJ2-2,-,CASSPDGQSANTGELFF
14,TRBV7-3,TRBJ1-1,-,CASSLTGTGDEAFF
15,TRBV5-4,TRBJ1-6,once,CASSLAGSRDSPLHF
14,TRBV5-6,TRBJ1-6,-,CASSFTGGNSPLHF
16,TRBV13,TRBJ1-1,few,CASSFPQATGNTEAFF
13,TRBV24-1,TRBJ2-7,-,CATSADRGPKQYF
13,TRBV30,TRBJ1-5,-,CAWSQAHNQPQHF
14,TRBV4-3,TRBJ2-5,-,CASSQEQGLETQYF
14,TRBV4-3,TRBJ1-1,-,CASSQEPGGARAFF
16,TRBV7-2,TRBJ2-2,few,CASSLEGGGLTGELFF
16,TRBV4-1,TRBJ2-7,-,CASSHPNGGNTYEQYF
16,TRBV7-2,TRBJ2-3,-,CASSSMGLSSTDTQYF
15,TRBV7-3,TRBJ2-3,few,CASSPGTGNTDTQYF
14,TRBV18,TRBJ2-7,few,CASSQGQGRAEQYF
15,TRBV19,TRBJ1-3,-,CASSISGIAGNTIYF
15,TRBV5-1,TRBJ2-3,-,CASSTGTGGADTQYF
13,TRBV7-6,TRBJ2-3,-,CASSGGVIDTQYF
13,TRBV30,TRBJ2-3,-,CAWMAASTDTQYF
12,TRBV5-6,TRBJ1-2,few,CASSADGIGYTF
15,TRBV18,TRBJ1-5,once,CASSPSAGADQPQHF
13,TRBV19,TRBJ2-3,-,CASSIGRGGTQYF
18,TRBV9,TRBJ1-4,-,CASSEGQTTLATNEKLFF
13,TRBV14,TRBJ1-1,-,CASSQDQGLQAFF
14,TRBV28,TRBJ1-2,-,CASTPGQRNYGYTF
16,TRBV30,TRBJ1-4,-,CAWSVGLPGENEKLFF